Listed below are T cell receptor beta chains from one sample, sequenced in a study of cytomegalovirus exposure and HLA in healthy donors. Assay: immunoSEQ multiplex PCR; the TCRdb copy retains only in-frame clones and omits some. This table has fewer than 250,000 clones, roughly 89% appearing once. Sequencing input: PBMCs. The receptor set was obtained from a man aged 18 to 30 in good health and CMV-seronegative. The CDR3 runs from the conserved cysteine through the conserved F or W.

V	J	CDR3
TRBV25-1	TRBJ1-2	CASNGGGANYGYTF
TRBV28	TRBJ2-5	CASSLTGAGETQYF
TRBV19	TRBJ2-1	CASSMRQGAGNEQFF
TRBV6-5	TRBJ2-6	CASSQQHSGANVLTF
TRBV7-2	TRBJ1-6	CASSLESQVNSPLHF
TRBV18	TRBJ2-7	CASSPREYEQYF
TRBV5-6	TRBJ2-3	CASSLFSDTQYF
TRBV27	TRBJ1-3	CASSSGGLSGNTIYF
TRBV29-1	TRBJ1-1	CSVDTGTGGVVVGAFF
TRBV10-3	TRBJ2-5	CAISAQKRGGSQETQYF
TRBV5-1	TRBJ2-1	CASSSSGSSYNEQFF
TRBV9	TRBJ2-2	CASSVDRGANTGELFF
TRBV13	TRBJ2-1	CASSLQGLRNEQFF
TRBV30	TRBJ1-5	CAWSVDRDQPQHF
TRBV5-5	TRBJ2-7	CASSLVQGAFSYEQYF
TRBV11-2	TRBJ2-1	CASSLSGVGNEQFF
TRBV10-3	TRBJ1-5	CAISERNSDQPQHF
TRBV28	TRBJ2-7	CASIRDQPSYEQYF
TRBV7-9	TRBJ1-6	CASSLATAGYSPLHF
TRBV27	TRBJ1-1	CASSLSSSGDRNFLAFF
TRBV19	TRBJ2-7	CASTSRLAGGQYEQYF
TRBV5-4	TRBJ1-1	CASSRDSYTEAFF
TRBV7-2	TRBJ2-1	CASSLGTRLYNEQFF
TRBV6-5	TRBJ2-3	CASRQGGGDFHTQYF
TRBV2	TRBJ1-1	CASRITGGPSSNTEAFF
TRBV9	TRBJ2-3	CASSVAGSTDTQYF
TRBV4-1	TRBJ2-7	CASSPHTGTVTYEQYF
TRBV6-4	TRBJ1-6	CASKGGKGQGPSPLHF
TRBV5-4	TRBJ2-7	CASTTEQGANREQYF
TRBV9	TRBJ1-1	CASSRIPQGNTEAFF
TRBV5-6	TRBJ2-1	CASSPVSGGRVEQFF
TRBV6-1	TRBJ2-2	CASSTGTQNTGELFF
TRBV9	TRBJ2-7	CASSANLGEQYF
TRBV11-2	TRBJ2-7	CASRPGLAGPEQYF
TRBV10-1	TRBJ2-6	CASSPGQGRRTGANVLTF
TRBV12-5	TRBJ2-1	CASGSQGNEQFF
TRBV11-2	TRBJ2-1	CASGQGGSGSFYNEQFF
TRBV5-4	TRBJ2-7	CASSLGFRGFYEQYF
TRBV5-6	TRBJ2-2	CASRGTGNTGELFF
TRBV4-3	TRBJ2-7	CASSQASPLGYSSYEQYF
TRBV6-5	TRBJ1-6	CASTALEKSPLHF
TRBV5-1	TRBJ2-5	CASSLISAEGETQYF
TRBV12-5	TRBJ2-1	CASGSNTLGGDYNEQFF
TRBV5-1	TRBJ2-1	CASSLSFGGVELF
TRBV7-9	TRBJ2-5	CASSLNYPRETQYF
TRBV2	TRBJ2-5	CASSPGAGGLQETQYF
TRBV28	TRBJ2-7	CASNRRGSYEQYF
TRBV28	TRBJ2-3	CASSLYSSGYISTDTQYF
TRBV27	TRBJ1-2	CASRRMGSGYGYTF
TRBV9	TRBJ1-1	CASSVSLNTEAFF
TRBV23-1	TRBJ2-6	CASALGGEGCPGANVLTF
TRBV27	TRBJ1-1	CASSPQGVDTEAFF
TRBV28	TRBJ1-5	CASSYTHLRGNQPQHF